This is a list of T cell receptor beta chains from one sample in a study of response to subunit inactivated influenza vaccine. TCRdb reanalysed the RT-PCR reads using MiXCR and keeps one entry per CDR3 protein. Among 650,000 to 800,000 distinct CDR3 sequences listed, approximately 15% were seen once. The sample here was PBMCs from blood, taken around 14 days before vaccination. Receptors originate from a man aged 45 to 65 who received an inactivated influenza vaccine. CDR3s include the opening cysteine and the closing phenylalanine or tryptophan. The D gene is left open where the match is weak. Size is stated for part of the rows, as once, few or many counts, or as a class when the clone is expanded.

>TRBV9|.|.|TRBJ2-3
TGTGCCAGCAGCGTTAAGGGAAACACAGATACGCAGTATTTT
CASSVKGNTDTQYF
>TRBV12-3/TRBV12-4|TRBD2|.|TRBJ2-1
TGTGCCAGCAGTTTTGAAGGCGGGAGGGCCAAGGAGCAGTTCTTC
CASSFEGGRAKEQFF
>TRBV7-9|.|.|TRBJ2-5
TGTGCCAGCAGCTTTCCCAGCTTGGGAAAAGAGACCCAGTACTTC
CASSFPSLGKETQYF
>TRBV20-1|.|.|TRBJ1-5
TGCAGTGCTAGAGACCCGAGGGGGGCGAGGAGCAATCAGCCCCAGCATTTT
CSARDPRGARSNQPQHF
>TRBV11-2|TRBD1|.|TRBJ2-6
TGTGCCAGCAGCTTGACAGGGCAGGGCTCTGGGGCCAACGTCCTGACTTTC
CASSLTGQGSGANVLTF
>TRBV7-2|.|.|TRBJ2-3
TGTGCCAGCAGCTTTGGGGGTCTATCGCCAGATACGCAGTATTTT
CASSFGGLSPDTQYF
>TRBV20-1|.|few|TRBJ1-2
TGCAGTGTTCCCTCGGACGGCAGCTATGGCTACACCTTC
CSVPSDGSYGYTF
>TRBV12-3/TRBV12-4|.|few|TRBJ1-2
TGTGCCAGCAGTGGATTAGGCTATGGCTACACCTTC
CASSGLGYGYTF
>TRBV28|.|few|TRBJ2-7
TGTGCCAGCAGCGCCTCGCGGGACAGCTACGAGCAGTACTTC
CASSASRDSYEQYF
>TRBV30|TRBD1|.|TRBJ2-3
TGTGCCTGGAGTGTCAGGGGGTGGGGAGATACGCAGTATTTT
CAWSVRGWGDTQYF
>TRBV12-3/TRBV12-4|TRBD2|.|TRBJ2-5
TGTGCCAGCCAGAGGCTAGCGGGGAGTGGCTCCCAGTACTTC
CASQRLAGSGSQYF
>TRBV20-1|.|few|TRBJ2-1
TGCAGTGCTAGGGGAGACAGAAGTCCAATGGGTGAGCAGTTCTTC
CSARGDRSPMGEQFF
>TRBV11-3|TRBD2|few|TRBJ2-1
TGTGCCAGCAGCTTCCGTGGGACTAGCGAGAGTAATGAGCAGTTCTTC
CASSFRGTSESNEQFF
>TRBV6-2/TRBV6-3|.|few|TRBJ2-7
TGTGCCAGCAGAAGCACGAGAGCCGGCTCCTACGAGCAGTACTTC
CASRSTRAGSYEQYF
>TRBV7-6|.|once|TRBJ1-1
TGTGCCAGCAGCTTAGTTTTTTCTAGGGGATCTGAAGCTTTCTTT
CASSLVFSRGSEAFF
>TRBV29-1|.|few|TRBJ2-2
TGCAGCGTTGAAGACCGAGACAGGCCTTCCTCCGCCGGGGAGCTGTTTTTT
CSVEDRDRPSSAGELFF
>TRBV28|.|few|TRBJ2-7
TGTGCCAGCAGTGAGGGGGTTCGGAGCTCCTACGAGCAGTACTTC
CASSEGVRSSYEQYF
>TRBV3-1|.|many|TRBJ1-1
TGTGCCAGCAGCCAAGATGGGCCGGGGAGCGTAGCTTTCTTT
CASSQDGPGSVAFF
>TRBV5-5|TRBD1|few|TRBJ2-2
TGTGCCAGCAATACTCGGTGGCAGGGGGCAAACACCGGGGAGCTGTTTTTT
CASNTRWQGANTGELFF
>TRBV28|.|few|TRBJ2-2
TGTGCCAGCACTAAACTAGGACAGAGCTTGGCCGGGGAGCTGTTTTTT
CASTKLGQSLAGELFF
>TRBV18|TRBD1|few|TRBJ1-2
TGTGCCAGCTCCCCGGGACAGGGGAAAGGTGGCTACACCTTC
CASSPGQGKGGYTF
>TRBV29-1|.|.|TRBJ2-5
TGCAGCGTTGGGGGTCGGACACAGAAAGAGACCCAGTACTTC
CSVGGRTQKETQYF
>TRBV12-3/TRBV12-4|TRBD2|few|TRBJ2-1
TGTGCCAGCAGTTTACTAGCGGGGGGGCCGAGAGAGCAGTTCTTC
CASSLLAGGPREQFF
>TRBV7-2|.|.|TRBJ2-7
TGTGCCAGCAGCTTAGGTCGCCGGGGGGCGGGGGAGCAGTACTTC
CASSLGRRGAGEQYF
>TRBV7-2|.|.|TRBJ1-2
TGTGCCAGCAGCCCAGTCGGTAGGGCGCTAGCTAACTATGGCTACACCTTC
CASSPVGRALANYGYTF
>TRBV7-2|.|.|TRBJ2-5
TGTGCCAGCAGCTTAACAAACGGGGCCCAAGAGACCCAGTACTTC
CASSLTNGAQETQYF
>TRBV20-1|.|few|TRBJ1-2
TGCAGTGCTAGTGGCAGTAACTATGGCTACACCTTC
CSASGSNYGYTF
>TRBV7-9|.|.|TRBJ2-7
TGTGCCAGCAGCCCTGGACCGGTCTGCGAGCAGTACTTC
CASSPGPVCEQYF
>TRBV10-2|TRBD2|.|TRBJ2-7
TGCGCCAGCAAAGCGGGGGGGCGGAACGAGCAGTACTTC
CASKAGGRNEQYF
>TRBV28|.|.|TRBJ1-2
TGTGCCAGCAAGTCGAAGGGCAGGCGGACCGACCTCTATGGCTACACCTTC
CASKSKGRRTDLYGYTF
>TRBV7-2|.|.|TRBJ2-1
TGTGCCAGCAGCCTAGTAGTCATTTCCTTCTACAATGAGCAGTTCTTC
CASSLVVISFYNEQFF
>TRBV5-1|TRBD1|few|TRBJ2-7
TGCGCCAGCAGTCCCGGACAGGGGGCTCGGGACGAGCAGTACTTC
CASSPGQGARDEQYF
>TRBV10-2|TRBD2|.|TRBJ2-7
TGCGCCAGCAGAGGGACTAGCGGGGGGCAGAGCTCCTACGAGCAGTACTTC
CASRGTSGGQSSYEQYF
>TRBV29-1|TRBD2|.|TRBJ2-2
TGCAGCGTGGGGCGGGGGGACACCGGGGAGCTGTTTTTT
CSVGRGDTGELFF
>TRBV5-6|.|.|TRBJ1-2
TGTGCCAGCAGCTTGGGGCTTCCAGGAATTCTCTATGGCTACACCTTC
CASSLGLPGILYGYTF
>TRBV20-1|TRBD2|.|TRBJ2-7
TGCAGTGCTACAGGGGGACTAGCGGGAAGGTACGAGCAGTACTTC
CSATGGLAGRYEQYF
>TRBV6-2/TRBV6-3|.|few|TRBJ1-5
TGTGCCAGCAGTTACGGTCCCGTGAGGCCCCAGCATTTT
CASSYGPVRPQHF
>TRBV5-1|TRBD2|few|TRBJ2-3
TGCGCCAGCAGCCGCCAGGGACTAGCGGACTTCACAGATACGCAGTATTTT
CASSRQGLADFTDTQYF
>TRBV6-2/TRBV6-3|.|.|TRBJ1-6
TGTGCCAGCAGAACGGGCAGGGAGTATAATTCACCCCTCCACTTT
CASRTGREYNSPLHF
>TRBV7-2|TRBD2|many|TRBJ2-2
TGTGCCAGCAGCGGGACTAGCGGGAATGGCGGGGAGCTGTTTTTT
CASSGTSGNGGELFF
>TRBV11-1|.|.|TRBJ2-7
TGTGCCAGCAGCTCAGGGGTTAACTACGAGCAGTACTTC
CASSSGVNYEQYF
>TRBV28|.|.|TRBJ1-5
TGTGCCAGCGGATCCTCGCTGCAGCCCCAGCATTTT
CASGSSLQPQHF
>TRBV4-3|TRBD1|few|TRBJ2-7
TGCGCCAGCAGCCGCAACACAGGGGCGAGCGAGCAGTACTTC
CASSRNTGASEQYF
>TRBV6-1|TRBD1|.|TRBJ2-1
TGTGCCAGCAGTGAAACTGGACAGGCCCTCAATGAGCAGTTCTTC
CASSETGQALNEQFF
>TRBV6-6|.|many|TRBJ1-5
TGTGCCAGCAGGGTTAGCAATCAGCCCCAGCATTTT
CASRVSNQPQHF
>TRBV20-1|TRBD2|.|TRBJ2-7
TGCAGTGCTAGCTCCCTAGCGGTCCCCTACGAGCAGTACTTC
CSASSLAVPYEQYF
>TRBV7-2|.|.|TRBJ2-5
TGTGCCAGCAGCCCCGGACCGGAGAGGGAGACCCAGTACTTC
CASSPGPERETQYF
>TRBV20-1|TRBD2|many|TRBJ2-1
TGCAGTGCTGCCAGCGGGGGGGTCAATGAGCAGTTCTTC
CSAASGGVNEQFF